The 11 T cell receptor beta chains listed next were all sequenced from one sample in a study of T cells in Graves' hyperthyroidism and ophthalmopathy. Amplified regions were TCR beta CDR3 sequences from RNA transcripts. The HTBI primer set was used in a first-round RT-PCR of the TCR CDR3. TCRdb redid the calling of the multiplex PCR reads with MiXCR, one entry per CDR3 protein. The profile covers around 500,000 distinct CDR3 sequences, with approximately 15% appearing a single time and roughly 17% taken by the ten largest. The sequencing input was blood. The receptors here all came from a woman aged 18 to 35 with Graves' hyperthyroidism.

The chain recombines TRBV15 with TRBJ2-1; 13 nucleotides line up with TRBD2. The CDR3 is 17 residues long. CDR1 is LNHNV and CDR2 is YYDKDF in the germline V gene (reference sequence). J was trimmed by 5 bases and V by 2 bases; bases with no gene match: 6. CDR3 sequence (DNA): TGTGCCACCAGCAGACCTACTAGCGGGAGGGTAAACAATGAGCAGTTCTTC. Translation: CATSRPTSGRVNNEQFF.

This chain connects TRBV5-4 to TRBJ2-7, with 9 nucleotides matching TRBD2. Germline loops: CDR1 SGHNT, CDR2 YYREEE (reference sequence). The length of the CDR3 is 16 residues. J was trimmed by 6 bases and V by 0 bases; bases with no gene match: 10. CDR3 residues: CASSLGVAGAFGEQYF. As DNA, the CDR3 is TGTGCCAGCAGCTTGGGCGTAGCGGGGGCCTTTGGCGAGCAGTACTTC.

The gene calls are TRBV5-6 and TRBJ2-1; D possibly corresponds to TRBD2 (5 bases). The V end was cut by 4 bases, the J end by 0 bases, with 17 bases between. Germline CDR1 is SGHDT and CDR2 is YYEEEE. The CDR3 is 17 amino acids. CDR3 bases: TGTGCCAGCAGCGAAGTAGGAGCGGCAAGCTCCTACAATGAGCAGTTCTTC. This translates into CASSEVGAASSYNEQFF.

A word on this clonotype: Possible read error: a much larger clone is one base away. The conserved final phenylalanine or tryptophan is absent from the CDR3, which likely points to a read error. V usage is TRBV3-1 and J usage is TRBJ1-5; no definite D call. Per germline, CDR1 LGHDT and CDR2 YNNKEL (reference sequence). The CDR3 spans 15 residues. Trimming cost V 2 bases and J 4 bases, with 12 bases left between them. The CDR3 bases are TGTGCCAGCAGCCAAAGCTTCAGCCCTAATCAGCCCCAGCATCTT. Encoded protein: CASSQSFSPNQPQHL.

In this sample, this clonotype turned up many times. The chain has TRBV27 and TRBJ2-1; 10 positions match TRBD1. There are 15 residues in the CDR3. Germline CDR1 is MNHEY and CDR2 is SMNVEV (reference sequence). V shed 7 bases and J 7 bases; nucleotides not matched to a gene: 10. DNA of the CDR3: TGTGCCAGCAAGTGGGGACAGGGGATACTGAATGAGCAGTTCTTC. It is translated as CASKWGQGILNEQFF.

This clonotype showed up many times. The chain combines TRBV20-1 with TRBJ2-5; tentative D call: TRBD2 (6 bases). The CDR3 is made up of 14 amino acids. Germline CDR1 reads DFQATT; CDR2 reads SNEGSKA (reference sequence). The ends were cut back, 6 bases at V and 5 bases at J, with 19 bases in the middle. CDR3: CSALGAGRRETQYF. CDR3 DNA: TGCAGTGCCCTCGGGGCGGGAAGAAGGGAGACCCAGTACTTC.

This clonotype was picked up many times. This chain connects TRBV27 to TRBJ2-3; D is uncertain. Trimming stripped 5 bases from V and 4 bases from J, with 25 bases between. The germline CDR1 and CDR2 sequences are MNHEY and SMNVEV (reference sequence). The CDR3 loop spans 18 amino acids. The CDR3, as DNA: TGTGCCAGCAGTCCGCCACTACGGGCGAGTGTCTCCCCAGATACGCAGTATTTT. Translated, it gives CASSPPLRASVSPDTQYF.

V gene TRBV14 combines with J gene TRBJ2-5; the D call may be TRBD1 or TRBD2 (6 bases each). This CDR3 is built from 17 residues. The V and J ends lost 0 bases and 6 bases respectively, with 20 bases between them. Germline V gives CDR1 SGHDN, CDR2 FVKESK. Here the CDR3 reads CASSQDNMEWGAQTQYF. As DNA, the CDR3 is TGTGCCAGCAGCCAAGATAACATGGAGTGGGGGGCGCAGACCCAGTACTTC.

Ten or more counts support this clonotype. CDR3 DNA: TGTGCCAGCACGATGACAGAGTATGGCTACACCTTC. Protein: CASTMTEYGYTF. This sequence joins TRBV2 and TRBJ1-2, with D possibly being TRBD1 (5 bases). The germline V gene has CDR1 SNHLY and CDR2 FYNNEI. Between the trimmed V and J ends, which lost 7 bases and 5 bases, there was a span of 11 bases. This CDR3 is 12 amino acids long.

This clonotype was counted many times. The CDR3 reads CASSLGAGIGEQYF. CDR3 nucleotides: TGTGCCAGCAGTTTAGGGGCAGGGATTGGGGAGCAGTACTTC. The J gene is TRBJ2-7, the V gene TRBV12-3 or TRBV12-4; D might be TRBD1 (5 bases). This CDR3 comprises 14 residues. V was shortened by 1 base and J by 7 bases, with 14 bases between the two germline ends.

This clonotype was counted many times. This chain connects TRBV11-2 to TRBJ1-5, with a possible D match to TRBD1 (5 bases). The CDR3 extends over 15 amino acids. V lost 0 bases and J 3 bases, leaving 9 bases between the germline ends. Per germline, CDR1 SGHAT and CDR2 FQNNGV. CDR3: CASSLDGGVNQPQHF. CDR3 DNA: TGTGCCAGCAGCTTAGATGGGGGGGTCAATCAGCCCCAGCATTTT.